Shown below are 19 T cell receptor beta chains from a single sample sequenced in a study of T cells in Graves' hyperthyroidism and ophthalmopathy. What was amplified from RNA transcripts were TCR beta CDR3 regions. HTBI primers drove first-round RT-PCR of the TCR CDR3. TCRdb fed the multiplex PCR reads into MiXCR, producing one record per CDR3 protein. The data show approximately 100,000 distinct CDR3 sequences, over 45% seen once. Sequenced material: blood. The receptors were gathered from a man aged 35 to 55 with Graves' hyperthyroidism.

The chain joins TRBV7-9 to TRBJ2-1; 9 positions match TRBD1. V trimming: 5 bases; J trimming: 5 bases; junction bases outside the gene matches: 10. Germline assignment: CDR1 SEHNR and CDR2 FQNEAQ (reference sequence). This CDR3 contains 16 residues. The CDR3 is CASSPTWTGAHNEQFF. CDR3 DNA sequence: TGTGCCAGCAGCCCTACGTGGACAGGGGCCCACAATGAGCAGTTCTTC.

This clonotype has just one count. This clone may be a read error of a much larger clone one base away. The V and J genes are TRBV6-1 and TRBJ1-5, with D uncertain. V lost 4 bases and J 5 bases, leaving 9 bases between the germline ends. The CDR3 is 13 amino acids. The germline CDR1 and CDR2 sequences are MNHNS and SASEGT. The CDR3 spells CASSASPYQPQHF. DNA of the CDR3: TGTGCCAGCAGTGCCAGTCCCTATCAGCCCCAGCATTTT.

The table lists this clonotype with many counts. This chain joins TRBV7-9 and TRBJ1-1; no clear D. Trimming removed 3 bases from V and 1 base from J, with 15 bases in between. This CDR3 contains 16 residues. CDR1 and CDR2 from the germline V gene are SEHNR and FQNEAQ (reference sequence). CDR3 in amino acids: CASSLNSGFANTEAFF. DNA of the CDR3: TGTGCCAGCAGCTTGAATTCCGGATTTGCGAACACTGAAGCTTTCTTT.

This clonotype was counted once. V and J are TRBV9 and TRBJ1-1, with 8 bases that match TRBD1. V lost 0 bases and J lost 6; bases outside the gene matches: 7. CDR1 is SGDLS, CDR2 YYNGEE, per germline. This CDR3 is 15 amino acids long. The CDR3 region has the DNA TGTGCCAGCAGCGTAGATAGGACAGGGTTGCCTGAAGCTTTCTTT. Protein sequence: CASSVDRTGLPEAFF.

The sample holds many counts of this clonotype. V is TRBV20-1 and J is TRBJ2-5, with 9 nucleotides matching TRBD1. V shed 2 bases and J 3 bases; nucleotides not matched to a gene: 4. The germline CDR1 and CDR2 sequences are DFQATT and SNEGSKA (reference sequence). The CDR3 totals 14 residues. CDR3 bases: TGCAGTGCTAGATTACAGGGGGCGGAAGAGACCCAGTACTTC. Translation: CSARLQGAEETQYF.

As regards this clonotype: At one end, the junction sequence differs from germline, possibly due to a read error. The CDR3 DNA reads as TGTGCCAACAGCTTAGTCACGGGGGTCACCGGGGAGCTGTCTTTT. This codes for CANSLVTGVTGELSF. The chain links TRBV7-9 to TRBJ2-2; tentatively, D is TRBD2 (6 bases). Per germline, CDR1 SEHNR and CDR2 FQNEAQ (reference sequence). The CDR3 totals 15 residues.

This clonotype was observed many times. The CDR3: CASSLWGGRSGANVLTF. The CDR3 nucleotides read TGTGCCAGCAGTTTATGGGGAGGACGATCTGGGGCCAACGTCCTGACTTTC. This chain links TRBV12-3 or TRBV12-4 with TRBJ2-6, with D tentatively TRBD2 (6 bases). The CDR3 totals 17 residues. V was trimmed by 2 bases and J by 1 base, leaving 12 bases between them.

This chain uses TRBV5-4 with TRBJ1-4; D is unresolved. V was shortened by 8 bases and J by 5 bases, with 19 bases between the two germline ends. The germline CDR1 and CDR2 sequences are SGHNT and YYREEE (reference sequence). This CDR3 has 15 amino acids. CDR3 sequence (DNA): TGTGCCAGATGCTTGGAGGCTGGGAGAAATGAAAAACTGTTTTTT. This translates into CARCLEAGRNEKLFF.

Notes on this clonotype: This may arise from a read error, as a much more abundant clone is one base away. CDR3: CACSYSGGAGGYTF. The CDR3 DNA sequence: TGTGCCTGCAGTTACTCAGGGGGCGCGGGGGGCTACACCTTC. The chain employs TRBV6-5 and TRBJ1-2; TRBD1 aligns across 8 bases. There are 14 residues in the CDR3. Germline lookup yields CDR1 MNHEY and CDR2 SVGAGI.

In this sample, this clonotype turned up once. The chain links TRBV2 to TRBJ2-7; TRBD2 matches 9 bases. Germline CDR1 SNHLY, CDR2 FYNNEI. The V and J ends lost 2 bases and 7 bases, in that order; junction bases with no gene match: 0. The CDR3 runs 12 residues. CDR3 bases: TGTGCCAGCAGTGAACTAGCGGGGGAGCAGTACTTC. This codes for CASSELAGEQYF.

This chain connects TRBV10-3 to TRBJ2-7; 9 bases fit TRBD1. J lost 4 bases, V lost 6 bases, and 10 bases had no gene match. CDR1 ENHRY and CDR2 SYGVKD come from the germline V gene. CDR3 length: 15 amino acids. CDR3 residues: CAISSLDRGTYEQYF. CDR3 nucleotide sequence: TGTGCCATCAGCAGTCTAGACAGGGGGACTTACGAGCAGTACTTC.

This clonotype was picked up many times. V usage is TRBV7-8 and J usage is TRBJ2-1; weak D call: TRBD1 (6 bases). Trimming stripped 6 bases from V and 0 bases from J, with 12 bases between. Looked up from germline, CDR1 is SGHVS and CDR2 is FQNEAQ. The CDR3 has 15 residues. The chain's CDR3 is CASSSRGSSYNEQFF. CDR3 DNA sequence: TGTGCCAGCAGTTCCAGGGGATCCTCCTACAATGAGCAGTTCTTC.

This clonotype was observed many times. V gene TRBV2 combines with J gene TRBJ2-7; the D gene is possibly TRBD2 (6 bases). Per germline, CDR1 SNHLY and CDR2 FYNNEI. The germline V and J ends were trimmed by 5 bases and 2 bases, with 16 bases remaining between them. CDR3 size: 15 residues. As DNA, the CDR3 is TGTGCCAGCAGTCCGGGAGCCATAACAACCTACGAGCAGTACTTC. Translating it yields CASSPGAITTYEQYF.

In this sample, this clonotype turned up many times. The rearrangement uses TRBV7-9 and TRBJ1-1; TRBD1 might be the D (6 bases). This CDR3 spans 16 amino acids. The V end lost 5 bases, the J end lost 3 bases, and 19 bases lay between the germline ends. Germline V gives CDR1 SEHNR, CDR2 FQNEAQ (reference sequence). The DNA for the CDR3 is TGTGCCAGCAGCCTATGGGGAGGGGGGGGGGACACTGAAGCTTTCTTT. It is translated as CASSLWGGGGDTEAFF.

At least ten counts were recorded for this clonotype. This chain joins TRBV7-9 and TRBJ2-1; 8 bases map to TRBD2. The J segment lost 5 bases and the V segment lost 4 bases, leaving 7 bases of the junction unmatched. This CDR3 is built from 15 residues. The V gene's germline CDR1 is SEHNR and CDR2 FQNEAQ (reference sequence). The CDR3 is CASSWRGRSNNEQFF. The CDR3, as DNA: TGTGCCAGCAGCTGGCGCGGGAGGTCGAACAATGAGCAGTTCTTC.

This clonotype appeared a few times. This rearrangement joins TRBV30 to TRBJ1-3; D uncertain. V was clipped by 0 bases and J by 0 bases, with 6 bases between them. The CDR3 contains 14 residues. CDR1 and CDR2 (germline): GTSNPN, SVGIG (reference sequence). The CDR3, as DNA: TGTGCCTGGAGTGTACTGAACTCTGGAAACACCATATATTTT. Translated, it gives CAWSVLNSGNTIYF.

With respect to this clonotype: A much bigger clone sits one base away, suggesting this may be a read error. The chain carries TRBV6-1 and TRBJ2-5; D not certain. V gave up 4 bases and J gave up 3 bases, with 9 bases separating them. This CDR3 spans 13 amino acids. Germline-derived CDR1 and CDR2 are MNHNS and SASEGT. CDR3: CASSALIEETQYF. The CDR3 DNA reads TGTGCCAGCAGTGCTTTAATTGAAGAGACCCAGTACTTC.

Regarding this clonotype: Since the CDR3 does not end with the conserved phenylalanine or tryptophan, this likely comes from a read error. CDR3 in DNA: TGCGCCAGCAGCTTGGGCCGGGAGAACACGGAAGCTTTCCTT. Amino acid sequence: CASSLGRENTEAFL. The chain combines TRBV5-1 with TRBJ1-1; no firm D call. The CDR3 covers 14 residues. Germline CDR1 reads SGHRS; CDR2 reads YFSETQ.

There are many counts of this clonotype. The chain couples TRBV19 to TRBJ1-5; D is ambiguous. CDR3 length: 14 amino acids. Trimming stripped 7 bases from V and 0 bases from J, with 10 bases between. The germline V gene encodes CDR1 LNHDA and CDR2 SQIVND (reference sequence). The chain's CDR3 is CASNYYDSNQPQHF. CDR3 bases: TGTGCCAGTAACTACTATGATAGCAATCAGCCCCAGCATTTT.